The 21 T cell receptor beta chains below all came from one sample that was sequenced in a study of blood T cell repertoires in COVID-19. TCRdb keeps only in-frame clones here, not all; method: immunoSEQ multiplex PCR. This sample has 320,000 or so clones, with 85% found just once. Material for sequencing was PBMCs or T cells enriched from blood (not recorded which). These receptors were collected from a woman aged 30 to 39 who had been exposed to COVID-19.

V is TRBV30 and J is TRBJ1-2; 10 nucleotides line up with TRBD1. There are 14 residues in the CDR3. Per germline, CDR1 GTSNPN and CDR2 SVGIG (reference sequence). V was clipped by 3 bases and J by 6 bases; unmatched bases: 7. CDR3: CAWSRTGGIDGYTF. CDR3 DNA sequence: TGTGCCTGGAGCCGGACAGGGGGTATTGATGGCTACACCTTC.

The rearrangement uses TRBV30 and TRBJ1-3, with unresolved D. The ends were cut back, 2 bases at V and 3 bases at J, with 5 bases in the middle. This CDR3 is 12 amino acids long. Germline V lookup: CDR1 GTSNPN, CDR2 SVGIG (reference sequence). The CDR3 sequence: CAWSNIGNTIYF. As DNA, the CDR3 is TGTGCCTGGAGTAATATTGGAAACACCATATATTTT. The whole variable domain, filled in from reference TRBV30 and TRBJ1-3, reads SQTIHQWPATLVQPVGSPLSLECTVEGTSNPNLYWYRQAAGRGLQLLFYSVGIGQISSEVPQNLSASRPQDRQFILSSKKLLLSDSGFYLCAWSNIGNTIYFGEGSWLTVV.

The chain combines TRBV25-1 with TRBJ1-2, with TRBD1 as a possible D gene (5 bases). The CDR3 consists of 17 residues. V was shortened by 6 bases and J by 1 base, with 21 bases between the two germline ends. Germline CDR1 reads MGHDK; CDR2 reads SYGVNS. CDR3 amino acids: CASSPAVGGGGNYGYTF. CDR3 nucleotides: TGTGCCAGCAGCCCCGCAGTGGGGGGGGGAGGTAACTATGGCTACACCTTC.

The V gene is TRBV28, the J gene TRBJ1-2, with 8 bases lining up with TRBD1. V lost 8 bases, J lost 4 bases, and 9 bases stayed unmatched. The CDR3 is made up of 14 amino acids. CDR1 is MDHEN and CDR2 is SYDVKM in the germline V gene. The CDR3 coding sequence is TGTGCCAGCCTCGTAGGACAGGGAACCTATGGCTACACCTTC. As protein: CASLVGQGTYGYTF.

CDR3 amino acids: CASSSDRALNSPLHF. CDR3 nucleotides: TGTGCCAGCAGCTCCGACAGGGCCCTAAATTCACCCCTCCACTTT. The chain couples TRBV7-9 to TRBJ1-6; 7 nucleotides line up with TRBD1. This CDR3 spans 15 amino acids. Germline V gene data show CDR1 as SEHNR and CDR2 as FQNEAQ (reference sequence). J was trimmed by 7 bases and V by 4 bases; bases with no gene match: 7.

A few counts support this clone. This chain uses TRBV5-1 with TRBJ2-7; 7 nucleotides line up with TRBD2. This CDR3 spans 16 amino acids. Germline-derived CDR1 and CDR2 are SGHRS and YFSETQ. Trimming at V came to 4 bases and at J to 5 bases, leaving 15 bases not matched to a gene. The chain's CDR3 is CASSPAVSGYQDEQYF. DNA of the CDR3: TGCGCCAGCAGCCCCGCGGTTAGCGGGTATCAGGACGAGCAGTACTTC.

The J gene is TRBJ2-7, the V gene TRBV13; no definite D call. V lost 3 bases and J lost 1, with 10 bases in between. The germline V gene has CDR1 PRHDT and CDR2 FYEKMQ (reference sequence). The CDR3 length is 14 residues. This chain's CDR3 is CASSFRAGSYEQYF. For the CDR3, the DNA is TGTGCCAGCAGCTTCCGTGCAGGATCCTACGAGCAGTACTTC.

V is TRBV7-3 and J is TRBJ2-3, with a weak D call TRBD1 (6 bases). Germline assignment: CDR1 SGHTA and CDR2 FQGTGA. Trimming pared 3 bases from V and 4 bases from J, leaving 11 bases between. The CDR3 sequence is 14 residues long. CDR3 bases: TGTGCCAGCAGCTTCCGGGACAAGTCAGATACGCAGTATTTT. Encoded protein: CASSFRDKSDTQYF.

V gene TRBV28 combines with J gene TRBJ1-3; possible D gene TRBD1, 5 bases. The CDR3 spans 14 residues. Germline CDR1 reads MDHEN; CDR2 reads SYDVKM. Trimming took 2 bases from V and 15 from J, leaving 20 bases between them. The CDR3 here is CASSLGGTGSFPYF. The DNA for the CDR3 is TGTGCCAGCAGTTTAGGGGGGACGGGATCATTTCCATATTTT.

In its sample, this clone was seen once. The genes are TRBV7-9 and TRBJ1-5; D is ambiguous. Germline CDR1 reads SEHNR; CDR2 reads FQNEAQ (reference sequence). This CDR3 is 15 amino acids long. V was pared by 3 bases and J by 0 bases, with 9 bases between. CDR3 residues: CASSLNSYSNQPQHF. CDR3 DNA: TGTGCCAGCAGCTTGAACAGCTATAGCAATCAGCCCCAGCATTTT.

The chain links TRBV7-2 to TRBJ1-4, with 7 nucleotides matching TRBD1. The CDR3 is 15 residues long. Trimming removed 4 bases from V and 5 bases from J; junction bases left unmatched: 7. Germline-derived CDR1 and CDR2 are SGHTA and FQGNSA. The CDR3 DNA is TGTGCCAGCAGCTGGGCTGGGACAGAGAATGAAAAACTGTTTTTT. As protein: CASSWAGTENEKLFF.

This clone was seen more than once but under ten times. This chain links TRBV11-2 with TRBJ1-3; 7 bases map to TRBD1. Germline CDR1 is SGHAT and CDR2 is FQNNGV. CDR3 length: 14 residues. V trimming: 5 bases; J trimming: 4 bases; junction bases outside the gene matches: 5. CDR3 coding DNA: TGTGCCAGCAGCCCGACAGGGAAAGGAAACACCATATATTTT. Residues: CASSPTGKGNTIYF.

CDR3 sequence (DNA): TGTGCCAGCAGCTTGGGTAGTCTAGCCAAAAACATTCAGTACTTC. Translating it yields CASSLGSLAKNIQYF. The chain couples TRBV5-6 to TRBJ2-4; unclear D gene. The CDR3 is made up of 15 amino acids. In germline, CDR1 is SGHDT, CDR2 YYEEEE. Trimming took off 0 bases at V and 0 bases at J, with 7 bases between the two ends. Drawing the rest from reference TRBV5-6 and TRBJ2-4, the complete variable domain is DAGVTQSPTHLIKTRGQQVTLRCSPKSGHDTVSWYQQALGQGPQFIFQYYEEEERQRGNFPDRFSGHQFPNYSSELNVNALLLGDSALYLCASSLGSLAKNIQYFGAGTRLSVL.

This clone was seen just once. This chain uses TRBV5-4 with TRBJ2-7, with 8 bases identical to TRBD1. This CDR3 comprises 14 residues. The germline CDR1 and CDR2 sequences are SGHNT and YYREEE (reference sequence). Losses at the gene ends were 4 bases for V and 3 bases for J; bases not matched to a gene: 6. CDR3 in amino acids: CASSGGQGFYEQYF. The CDR3 nucleotides are TGTGCCAGCAGCGGTGGACAGGGTTTCTACGAGCAGTACTTC.

The chain links TRBV2 to TRBJ2-1; perhaps TRBD2 as D (5 bases). CDR3 size: 14 residues. The germline gives CDR1 SNHLY, CDR2 FYNNEI. V lost 6 bases and J 9 bases, leaving 18 bases between the germline ends. As DNA, the CDR3 is TGTGCCAGCAGGCCAGCGGACGTAGGACGTGAGCAGTTCTTC. Translating gives CASRPADVGREQFF. The full variable domain, with the rest looked up from reference TRBV2 and TRBJ2-1, is EPEVTQTPSHQVTQMGQEVILRCVPISNHLYFYWYRQILGQKVEFLVSFYNNEISEKSEIFDDQFSVERPDGSNFTLKIRSTKLEDSAMYFCASRPADVGREQFFGPGTRLTVL.

This chain uses TRBV7-9 with TRBJ1-2, with 7 bases aligning to TRBD1. J lost 4 bases, V lost 10 bases, and 15 bases had no gene match. CDR3 size: 15 residues. Germline loops: CDR1 SEHNR, CDR2 FQNEAQ (reference sequence). CDR3 in amino acids: CAIDYYDRVSYGYTF. In DNA, the CDR3 is TGTGCCATCGACTATTATGACAGGGTTTCCTATGGCTACACCTTC.

This chain links TRBV6-1 with TRBJ2-7, with a weak D call TRBD2 (6 bases). CDR1 is MNHNS, CDR2 SASEGT, per germline. Trimming took 6 bases from V and 4 from J, leaving 28 bases between them. The CDR3 consists of 18 residues. CDR3 sequence: CASRELTYAGLNFYEQYF. DNA of the CDR3: TGTGCCAGCAGGGAATTAACATACGCGGGACTTAATTTTTACGAGCAGTACTTC.

V and J are TRBV7-2 and TRBJ2-5; D may be TRBD1 (6 bases). With 5 bases removed from V and 1 base from J, the gap between germline ends came to 11 bases. Germline lookup yields CDR1 SGHTA and CDR2 FQGNSA. The CDR3 has 14 amino acids. In DNA form, the CDR3 reads TGTGCCAGCAGCCCCAGGACAGTCCAAGAGACCCAGTACTTC. It encodes CASSPRTVQETQYF.

The rearrangement joins TRBV27 to TRBJ2-7; TRBD2 matches at 9 bases. Germline V gene lookup returns CDR1 MNHEY and CDR2 SMNVEV (reference sequence). V dropped 8 bases and J dropped 3; count of bases not matched to a gene: 14. CDR3 length: 16 residues. As DNA, the CDR3 is TGTGCCAGCGGATTACAGGGCGGCGGGGGGGTCTACGAGCAGTACTTC. It encodes CASGLQGGGGVYEQYF.

The chain combines TRBV5-1 with TRBJ1-3; D unclear. V lost 0 bases and J lost 0, with 10 bases in between. CDR1 is SGHRS, CDR2 YFSETQ, per germline. The CDR3 is made up of 16 amino acids. CDR3 protein: CASSLDSSTSGNTIYF. The CDR3 region has the DNA TGCGCCAGCAGCTTGGACAGCTCAACCTCTGGAAACACCATATATTTT.

This clone has just one count. The chain joins TRBV14 to TRBJ1-2; D unresolved. The CDR3 sequence is 13 residues long. Per germline, CDR1 SGHDN and CDR2 FVKESK. V gave up 0 bases and J gave up 4 bases, with 6 bases separating them. The CDR3 region has the DNA TGTGCCAGCAGCCAAGATCCCAGCTATGGCTACACCTTC. This codes for CASSQDPSYGYTF.